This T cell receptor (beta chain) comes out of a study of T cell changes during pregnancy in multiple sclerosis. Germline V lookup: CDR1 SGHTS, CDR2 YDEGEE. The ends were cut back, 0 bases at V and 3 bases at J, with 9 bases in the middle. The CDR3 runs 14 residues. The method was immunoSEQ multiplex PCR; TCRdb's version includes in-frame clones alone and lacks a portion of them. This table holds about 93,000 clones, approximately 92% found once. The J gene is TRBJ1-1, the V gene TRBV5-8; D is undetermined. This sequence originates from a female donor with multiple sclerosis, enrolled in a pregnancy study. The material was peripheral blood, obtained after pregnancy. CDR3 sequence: CASSLAAGYTEAFF. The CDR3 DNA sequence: TGTGCCAGCAGCTTGGCCGCAGGCTACACTGAAGCTTTCTTT.